A single sample is the source of the 18 T cell receptor beta chains below, sequenced in a study of technical replicates of blood from a handful of donors (dated by TCRdb to 2017 to 2019). Receptors were amplified or captured by the immunoSEQ multiplex PCR assay. TCRdb took over this immuneACCESS table, retaining in-frame rearrangements with V and J assigned. Such tables are incomplete; in checked studies, under half of the missing clones stem from an unresolved V gene, and the remainder is unexplained. Counted in this sample were about 88,000 clones; around 92% of them appeared once. The ten largest account for 0.2% to 0.3% of the sample. Sequencing was carried out using T cells isolated from PBMCs. These receptors all come from a human donor in good health.

J is TRBJ1-4 and V is TRBV7-9; D is possibly TRBD1 (6 bases). CDR1 and CDR2 from the germline V gene are SEHNR and FQNEAQ (reference sequence). This CDR3 spans 14 amino acids. Trimming removed 5 bases from V and 5 bases from J, with 12 bases in between. The CDR3 DNA is TGTGCCAGCAGCGACAGGAGTATAAATGAAAAACTGTTTTTT. Translating gives CASSDRSINEKLFF.

The chain couples TRBV28 to TRBJ2-7, with 7 bases identical to TRBD1. From germline, CDR1 is MDHEN and CDR2 SYDVKM. The V gene end was trimmed by 3 bases and the J gene end by 5 bases; junction bases not matched to a gene: 7. The CDR3 sequence is 14 residues long. The DNA of the CDR3 is TGTGCCAGCAGTTTTTTCAACAGGGGCCACGAGCAGTACTTC. Translated: CASSFFNRGHEQYF. The complete variable domain, with remaining parts taken from reference TRBV28 and TRBJ2-7, reads DVKVTQSSRYLVKRTGEKVFLECVQDMDHENMFWYRQDPGLGLRLIYFSYDVKMKEKGDIPEGYSVSREKKERFSLILESASTNQTSMYLCASSFFNRGHEQYFGPGTRLTVT.

The V call is TRBV11-3, the J call TRBJ2-7, with 7 bases identical to TRBD1. Germline V gene lookup returns CDR1 SGHNT and CDR2 YENEEA. CDR3 size: 14 residues. V lost 5 bases and J lost 2; bases outside the gene matches: 6. The CDR3 reads CASSLLTGTYEQYF. In nucleotides, the CDR3 is TGTGCCAGCAGCCTATTGACAGGGACCTACGAGCAGTACTTC. Variable domain in full (rest from reference TRBV11-3 and TRBJ2-7): EAGVVQSPRYKIIEKKQPVAFWCNPISGHNTLYWYLQNLGQGPELLIRYENEEAVDDSQLPKDRFSAERLKGVDSTLKIQPAELGDSAVYLCASSLLTGTYEQYFGPGTRLTVT.

The rearrangement uses TRBV5-6 and TRBJ2-2; 9 nucleotides match TRBD1. Germline values: CDR1 SGHDT, CDR2 YYEEEE. This CDR3 has 15 residues. V shed 0 bases, J shed 3 bases, and the junction held 0 bases outside the gene matches. The DNA for the CDR3 is TGTGCCAGCAGCTTGGGGGACAGGGACACCGGGGAGCTGTTTTTT. This encodes CASSLGDRDTGELFF.

The genes are TRBV27 and TRBJ2-1; possible D gene TRBD2, 5 bases. The V and J ends lost 1 base and 4 bases respectively, with 8 bases between them. Germline V lookup: CDR1 MNHEY, CDR2 SMNVEV (reference sequence). The CDR3 is made up of 14 amino acids. The CDR3 here is CASSLFSGYNEQFF. In DNA form, the CDR3 reads TGTGCCAGCAGTTTATTCTCGGGATACAATGAGCAGTTCTTC.

This clone has just a few counts. This chain links TRBV19 with TRBJ2-5; 7 bases are a match to TRBD1. The CDR3 length is 16 residues. Germline CDR1 is LNHDA and CDR2 is SQIVND (reference sequence). With 6 bases clipped from V and 5 bases from J, the junction kept 15 bases outside the gene matches. The CDR3 DNA is TGTGCCAGTAGGGGTAGGGGGACAGTGAGGGCGGAGACCCAGTACTTC. Protein product: CASRGRGTVRAETQYF.

V and J are TRBV5-4 and TRBJ1-2, with D tentatively TRBD1 (6 bases). This CDR3 has 14 residues. V was trimmed by 0 bases and J by 6 bases, leaving 12 bases between them. Germline V gene data show CDR1 as SGHNT and CDR2 as YYREEE (reference sequence). As DNA, the CDR3 is TGTGCCAGCAGCTTGGTGACAGGCCCGGATGGCTACACCTTC. Translation gives CASSLVTGPDGYTF.

Only one count was recorded for this clone. The rearrangement joins TRBV10-2 to TRBJ2-2; D not certain. Germline CDR1 reads WSHSY; CDR2 reads SAAADI. The CDR3 is 16 residues long. V lost 2 bases to trimming and J lost 1 base, with 11 bases between them. The CDR3: CASSEAARWNTGELFF. The CDR3 nucleotides are TGCGCCAGCAGTGAGGCGGCGCGATGGAACACCGGGGAGCTGTTTTTT.

This chain uses TRBV6-5 with TRBJ1-1; TRBD1 matches at 9 bases. V trimming: 4 bases; J trimming: 1 base; junction bases outside the gene matches: 7. Per germline, CDR1 MNHEY and CDR2 SVGAGI. The CDR3 contains 16 residues. Written as DNA, the CDR3 is TGTGCCAGCAGTTTAGAGGGACAGGGTTGGAACACTGAAGCTTTCTTT. Amino acids: CASSLEGQGWNTEAFF.

The chain is built from TRBV7-6 and TRBJ1-1, with 7 bases lining up with TRBD1. Germline V CDR1 and CDR2: SGHVS, FNYEAQ. This CDR3 contains 16 residues. J lost 12 bases, V lost 5 bases, and 21 bases had no gene match. The chain's CDR3 is CASSPSTEPGGIGSFF. DNA for the CDR3: TGTGCCAGCAGCCCATCCACGGAGCCAGGGGGGATTGGGTCTTTCTTT.

The V call is TRBV4-1, the J call TRBJ1-5; 8 bases are shared with TRBD1. This CDR3 has 17 amino acids. CDR1 and CDR2 (germline): MGHRA, YSYEKL. The junction had 9 bases not matched to a gene; V was cut back by 1 base and J by 4 bases. As DNA, the CDR3 is TGCGCCAGCAGCCAAGGGGTCTTCCGGGACAGGAATCAGCCCCAGCATTTT. Its translation: CASSQGVFRDRNQPQHF.

This rearrangement joins TRBV5-4 to TRBJ2-6, with 8 bases identical to TRBD1. Germline V gives CDR1 SGHNT, CDR2 YYREEE (reference sequence). The CDR3 spans 17 residues. The V segment lost 4 bases and the J segment 0 bases; nucleotides outside the gene matches: 6. CDR3 region: CASSLGTGSSGANVLTF. The CDR3 DNA reads TGTGCCAGCAGCCTGGGGACAGGTAGCTCTGGGGCCAACGTCCTGACTTTC.

The CDR3 region has the DNA TGTGCCAGCTCCCCAGACAGGCAAGTAGATTACGAGCAGTACTTC. Protein product: CASSPDRQVDYEQYF. This chain links TRBV2 with TRBJ2-7; D perhaps matches TRBD1 (6 bases). With 8 bases removed from V and 4 bases from J, the gap between germline ends came to 21 bases. This CDR3 has 15 residues. CDR1 SNHLY and CDR2 FYNNEI come from the germline V gene.

The chain employs TRBV5-1 and TRBJ1-4; TRBD1 is a possible D gene (5 bases). The CDR3 covers 15 residues. Germline CDR1 reads SGHRS; CDR2 reads YFSETQ. V was trimmed by 4 bases and J by 4 bases, leaving 14 bases between them. The DNA for the CDR3 is TGCGCCAGCAGCCCGCCGGGACTGCTTAATGAAAAACTGTTTTTT. Its translation: CASSPPGLLNEKLFF.

The chain links TRBV5-1 to TRBJ2-2, with D uncertain. Germline CDR1 and CDR2: SGHRS and YFSETQ. The germline V and J ends were trimmed by 2 bases and 7 bases, with 18 bases remaining between them. CDR3 length: 16 amino acids. The CDR3 DNA reads TGCGCCAGCAGCTTACCCAGGTTGCAGGTGTACGGGGAGCTGTTTTTT. Translation gives CASSLPRLQVYGELFF.

The chain recombines TRBV30 with TRBJ1-2; D might be TRBD1 (5 bases). The CDR3 contains 13 residues. V lost 1 base to trimming and J lost 1 base, with 7 bases between them. Germline V gene sequence: CDR1 GTSNPN, CDR2 SVGIG (reference sequence). The CDR3 sequence: CAWSEGINYGYTF. DNA of the CDR3: TGTGCCTGGAGTGAGGGGATTAACTATGGCTACACCTTC. Full variable domain (remainder filled in from reference TRBV30 and TRBJ1-2): SQTIHQWPATLVQPVGSPLSLECTVEGTSNPNLYWYRQAAGRGLQLLFYSVGIGQISSEVPQNLSASRPQDRQFILSSKKLLLSDSGFYLCAWSEGINYGYTFGSGTRLTVV.

The V gene is TRBV7-6, the J gene TRBJ1-1; D gene unclear. This CDR3 has 14 residues. V was pared by 5 bases and J by 3 bases, with 13 bases between. Germline V CDR1 and CDR2: SGHVS, FNYEAQ. The CDR3 sequence: CASSGRGGHTEAFF. In DNA, the CDR3 is TGTGCCAGCAGCGGTCGGGGAGGGCACACTGAAGCTTTCTTT.

This sequence joins TRBV7-6 and TRBJ2-7; 9 nucleotides agree with TRBD2. V lost 0 bases and J lost 2; bases outside the gene matches: 2. The germline V gene encodes CDR1 SGHVS and CDR2 FNYEAQ. The CDR3 totals 15 residues. CDR3 region: CASSLALAGTYEQYF. For the CDR3, the DNA is TGTGCCAGCAGCTTAGCCCTAGCGGGGACCTACGAGCAGTACTTC.